A selection of T cell receptor beta chains follows, all from one sample in a study of blood T cell repertoires in COVID-19. Produced via immunoSEQ multiplex PCR; TCRdb's table is partial and in-frame only. The data show about 270,000 clones, with more than 70% seen just once and 2% to 3% held by the top ten. Sequenced sample: peripheral blood. Every receptor here comes from a woman between 50 and 59 years old with acute or convalescent COVID-19. Both conserved end residues are part of each CDR3. A D gene is named only where the DNA matches it firmly. Expanded clones get a size class; other rows say once, few or many, or leave the size out.

CDR3 protein: CASSKQDQPQHF
CDR3 DNA: TGTGCCAGCAGCAAACAGGATCAGCCCCAGCATTTT
D gene: .
J gene: TRBJ1-5
clone size: .
V gene: TRBV6-2/TRBV6-3

CDR3 protein: CAISISPDTQYF
CDR3 DNA: TGTGCCATCAGTATCAGTCCAGATACGCAGTATTTT
D gene: .
J gene: TRBJ2-3
clone size: .
V gene: TRBV10-3

CDR3 protein: CASALLDEQETQYF
CDR3 DNA: TGTGCCAGCGCTCTACTAGACGAGCAAGAGACCCAGTACTTC
D gene: .
J gene: TRBJ2-5
clone size: .
V gene: TRBV9

CDR3 protein: CSAATGGEGETQYF
CDR3 DNA: TGCAGCGCCGCGACAGGGGGCGAAGGGGAGACCCAGTACTTC
D gene: TRBD1
J gene: TRBJ2-5
clone size: .
V gene: TRBV29-1

CDR3 protein: CASSKYGRGNEKLFF
CDR3 DNA: TGTGCCAGCAGCAAATATGGCAGGGGGAACGAAAAACTGTTTTTT
D gene: .
J gene: TRBJ1-4
clone size: .
V gene: TRBV21-1

CDR3 protein: CASSLWPQSETQYF
CDR3 DNA: TGCGCCAGCAGCTTGTGGCCACAAAGTGAGACCCAGTACTTC
D gene: .
J gene: TRBJ2-5
clone size: .
V gene: TRBV5-1

CDR3 protein: CASSHQGSHQPQHF
CDR3 DNA: TGTGCCAGCAGCCACCAGGGCTCGCATCAGCCCCAGCATTTT
D gene: .
J gene: TRBJ1-5
clone size: .
V gene: TRBV7-2

CDR3 protein: CASSGKTGGFYEQYF
CDR3 DNA: TGTGCCAGCAGTGGGAAGACAGGGGGCTTCTACGAGCAGTACTTC
D gene: TRBD1
J gene: TRBJ2-7
clone size: once
V gene: TRBV6-2/TRBV6-3

CDR3 protein: CASSESRGGNTIYF
CDR3 DNA: TGTGCCAGCAGTGAATCCAGGGGCGGAAACACCATATATTTT
D gene: .
J gene: TRBJ1-3
clone size: .
V gene: TRBV2

CDR3 protein: CAGGRNRDVQYF
CDR3 DNA: TGTGCCGGGGGGAGGAACCGGGACGTGCAGTACTTC
D gene: .
J gene: TRBJ2-7
clone size: .
V gene: TRBV12-3/TRBV12-4

CDR3 protein: CASSQELQESYNEQFF
CDR3 DNA: TGTGCCAGCAGCCAAGAATTACAGGAATCATACAATGAGCAGTTCTTC
D gene: .
J gene: TRBJ2-1
clone size: .
V gene: TRBV3-1/TRBV3-2

CDR3 protein: CASSYIKRYQETQYF
CDR3 DNA: TGTGCCAGCAGTTACATTAAGCGGTACCAAGAGACCCAGTACTTC
D gene: .
J gene: TRBJ2-5
clone size: .
V gene: TRBV7-9

CDR3 protein: CASSPTFDTVSNSPLHF
CDR3 DNA: TGTGCCAGCAGCCCGACCTTTGACACTGTATCAAATTCACCCCTCCACTTT
D gene: .
J gene: TRBJ1-6
clone size: few
V gene: TRBV28

CDR3 protein: CASRGASGNNEQFF
CDR3 DNA: TGCGCCAGCAGGGGTGCTAGCGGCAACAATGAGCAGTTCTTC
D gene: TRBD2
J gene: TRBJ2-1
clone size: .
V gene: TRBV5-1

CDR3 protein: CASSPSGNTIYF
CDR3 DNA: TGCGCCAGCAGTCCATCTGGAAACACCATATATTTT
D gene: .
J gene: TRBJ1-3
clone size: .
V gene: TRBV23-1

CDR3 protein: CASSFITGASGANVLTF
CDR3 DNA: TGTGCCAGCAGTTTCATAACAGGGGCATCTGGGGCCAACGTCCTGACTTTC
D gene: TRBD1
J gene: TRBJ2-6
clone size: .
V gene: TRBV28

CDR3 protein: CASSQQGLAGSREQFF
CDR3 DNA: TGCGCCAGCAGCCAACAGGGACTAGCGGGATCTCGTGAGCAGTTCTTC
D gene: TRBD2
J gene: TRBJ2-1
clone size: .
V gene: TRBV4-3

CDR3 protein: CASSYLGDSRWDTQYF
CDR3 DNA: TGTGCCAGCAGTTATTTAGGGGATTCTAGGTGGGATACGCAGTATTTT
D gene: .
J gene: TRBJ2-3
clone size: once
V gene: TRBV28

CDR3 protein: CAWSLGTALPEAFF
CDR3 DNA: TGTGCCTGGTCCCTCGGGACAGCACTCCCTGAAGCTTTCTTT
D gene: TRBD1
J gene: TRBJ1-1
clone size: .
V gene: TRBV30

CDR3 protein: CASSFAGPNYEQYF
CDR3 DNA: TGTGCCAGCAGTTTTGCGGGACCGAACTACGAGCAGTACTTC
D gene: .
J gene: TRBJ2-7
clone size: .
V gene: TRBV27

CDR3 protein: CASSLPKHRTGSSGNTIYF
CDR3 DNA: TGTGCCAGCAGTTTACCTAAACATCGGACAGGAAGCTCGGGAAACACCATATATTTT
D gene: TRBD1
J gene: TRBJ1-3
clone size: .
V gene: TRBV27

CDR3 protein: CASSPQVGGSGNTIYF
CDR3 DNA: TGTGCCAGCTCACCACAAGTAGGAGGTTCTGGAAACACCATATATTTT
D gene: .
J gene: TRBJ1-3
clone size: .
V gene: TRBV18

CDR3 protein: CASSQGTSGNTGELFF
CDR3 DNA: TGCGCCAGCAGTCAAGGGACTAGCGGGAACACCGGGGAGCTGTTTTTT
D gene: TRBD2
J gene: TRBJ2-2
clone size: .
V gene: TRBV23-1

CDR3 protein: CASSSDRASYGYTF
CDR3 DNA: TGTGCCAGCAGCTCGGACAGGGCGTCCTATGGCTACACCTTC
D gene: TRBD1
J gene: TRBJ1-2
clone size: .
V gene: TRBV6-2/TRBV6-3

CDR3 protein: CSALSGGSDTQYF
CDR3 DNA: TGCAGCGCACTTAGCGGGGGGTCGGATACGCAGTATTTT
D gene: TRBD2
J gene: TRBJ2-3
clone size: once
V gene: TRBV29-1

CDR3 protein: CALGTIRKQPQHF
CDR3 DNA: TGTGCCTTAGGGACAATAAGAAAACAGCCCCAGCATTTT
D gene: .
J gene: TRBJ1-5
clone size: .
V gene: TRBV30

CDR3 protein: CASSKGQRSSYEQYF
CDR3 DNA: TGTGCCAGCAGTAAGGGACAGAGAAGCTCCTACGAGCAGTACTTC
D gene: TRBD1
J gene: TRBJ2-7
clone size: .
V gene: TRBV7-9

CDR3 protein: CASSPTAYEQYF
CDR3 DNA: TGTGCCAGCAGTCCTACAGCCTACGAGCAGTACTTC
D gene: .
J gene: TRBJ2-7
clone size: once
V gene: TRBV28

CDR3 protein: CASSLDQRGGDF
CDR3 DNA: TGTGCCAGCAGCTTAGATCAAAGAGGGGGGGACTTC
D gene: .
J gene: TRBJ2-7
clone size: once
V gene: TRBV11-2

CDR3 protein: CASSQGRTSGPTDTQYF
CDR3 DNA: TGTGCCAGCAGCCAAGGAAGGACTAGCGGACCCACAGATACGCAGTATTTT
D gene: TRBD2
J gene: TRBJ2-3
clone size: .
V gene: TRBV14

CDR3 protein: CASSPGDRGFSGELFF
CDR3 DNA: TGTGCCAGCAGCCCCGGGGACAGGGGGTTTAGCGGGGAGCTGTTTTTT
D gene: TRBD1
J gene: TRBJ2-2
clone size: .
V gene: TRBV7-2

CDR3 protein: CASSLNGETQYF
CDR3 DNA: TGTGCCAGCAGTTTGAACGGGGAGACCCAGTACTTC
D gene: .
J gene: TRBJ2-5
clone size: .
V gene: TRBV27

CDR3 protein: CASSSGGGHEKLFF
CDR3 DNA: TGTGCCAGCAGCTCCGGGGGGGGGCATGAAAAACTGTTTTTT
D gene: .
J gene: TRBJ1-4
clone size: once
V gene: TRBV9

CDR3 protein: CASLGLIGTDTQYF
CDR3 DNA: TGTGCCAGCCTGGGACTGATCGGGACAGATACGCAGTATTTT
D gene: .
J gene: TRBJ2-3
clone size: .
V gene: TRBV2

CDR3 protein: CASSLRAGSYEQYF
CDR3 DNA: TGCGCCAGCAGCTTGCGGGCGGGATCCTACGAGCAGTACTTC
D gene: .
J gene: TRBJ2-7
clone size: .
V gene: TRBV5-1

CDR3 protein: CASSSRDSTDTQYF
CDR3 DNA: TGTGCCAGCAGCAGCCGAGATAGCACAGATACGCAGTATTTT
D gene: .
J gene: TRBJ2-3
clone size: once
V gene: TRBV9

CDR3 protein: CASSPPRGGYTF
CDR3 DNA: TGTGCCAGCAGTCCGCCTCGGGGAGGCTACACCTTC
D gene: .
J gene: TRBJ1-2
clone size: .
V gene: TRBV27

CDR3 protein: CASSAGTGGFDEQFF
CDR3 DNA: TGCGCCAGCAGCGCCGGGACAGGGGGGTTCGATGAGCAGTTCTTC
D gene: TRBD1
J gene: TRBJ2-1
clone size: few
V gene: TRBV4-1

CDR3 protein: CASSPGQGAGAYEQYF
CDR3 DNA: TGTGCCAGCTCACCGGGACAGGGAGCGGGAGCCTACGAGCAGTACTTC
D gene: .
J gene: TRBJ2-7
clone size: few
V gene: TRBV18

CDR3 protein: CASSWGSSGSVYEQYF
CDR3 DNA: TGTGCCAGCAGCTGGGGTAGTAGCGGGAGTGTGTACGAGCAGTACTTC
D gene: TRBD2
J gene: TRBJ2-7
clone size: .
V gene: TRBV5-4

CDR3 protein: CASRLGGQPQHF
CDR3 DNA: TGTGCCAGCAGACTGGGGGGTCAGCCCCAGCATTTT
D gene: .
J gene: TRBJ1-5
clone size: once
V gene: TRBV12-3/TRBV12-4

CDR3 protein: CASSPGGQGAMNTEAFF
CDR3 DNA: TGTGCCAGTAGTCCGGGGGGACAGGGGGCGATGAACACTGAAGCTTTCTTT
D gene: TRBD1
J gene: TRBJ1-1
clone size: .
V gene: TRBV19

CDR3 protein: CASSEGRAFF
CDR3 DNA: TGTGCCAGCAGTGAAGGGAGGGCTTTCTTT
D gene: .
J gene: TRBJ1-1
clone size: .
V gene: TRBV6-1

CDR3 protein: CASIIAGGYTGELFF
CDR3 DNA: TGTGCCAGCATTATAGCGGGAGGTTACACCGGGGAGCTGTTTTTT
D gene: TRBD2
J gene: TRBJ2-2
clone size: .
V gene: TRBV6-5